What follows is one T cell receptor (beta chain) and its context. The sample comes from a study of response to subunit inactivated influenza vaccine. TCRdb re-called the RT-PCR reads through MiXCR, storing one row per CDR3 protein. Here the sample spans around 580,000 distinct CDR3 sequences, roughly 15% being singletons. The CDR3 spans 17 residues. Germline values: CDR1 SGHDN, CDR2 FVKESK. The V segment lost 4 bases and the J segment 1 base; nucleotides outside the gene matches: 7. This clonotype was obtained from a man aged 45-65 years who received an inactivated influenza vaccine. This chain uses TRBV14 with TRBJ2-6, with 7 bases lining up with TRBD1. The sample here was PBMCs from blood, taken less than 13 days after vaccination. CDR3 sequence reads: CASSPRQGDSGANVLTF. CDR3 in DNA: TGTGCCAGCAGCCCGAGACAGGGTGATTCTGGGGCCAACGTCCTGACTTTC.